Given below is one T cell receptor beta chain in context. Its antigen is undetermined. The study ran its PCR with 60 Vbeta and 13 Jbeta primers. In the authors' methods: A follow-up analysis tallied 73 million or so unique TCR beta chains, 8.5 million to 14 million shared. Generated by immunoSEQ multiplex PCR, the TCRdb table keeps only in-frame clones and is missing some. The V and J calls and clone size come from that table; D and trimming were worked out from the DNA. The data hold 150,000 to 200,000 clones, with 80% to 90% observed a single time. The V gene's germline CDR1 is SGHTA and CDR2 FQGNSA. There are 15 residues in the CDR3. Germline trimming cut 3 bases from V and 7 bases from J; bases unmatched to any gene: 10. These data are taken from a study of cytomegalovirus exposure and HLA in healthy donors. The study, taken as a whole, reports: Association with HLA alleles at 0.05 false discovery rate was found for 16,951 TCR beta sequences in a later analysis. Previous analysis showed most TCR beta V segments were productive about 90% or about 30% of the time.

While unrecorded immune exposures were likely, the donors were nominally healthy when sampled. V and J are TRBV7-2 and TRBJ1-2; 8 bases are a match to TRBD1. The clonotype originates from a man aged 18 to 30 in good health and CMV-seronegative. Material: PBMCs. CDR3 protein: CASSLREQGVGGYTF. The CDR3 DNA reads as TGTGCCAGCAGCTTGAGGGAACAGGGGGTCGGTGGCTACACCTTC. The full variable domain, rest sourced from reference TRBV7-2 and TRBJ1-2, is GAGVSQSPSNKVTEKGKDVELRCDPISGHTALYWYRQSLGQGLEFLIYFQGNSAPDKSGLPSDRFSAERTGGSVSTLTIQRTQQEDSAVYLCASSLREQGVGGYTFGSGTRLTVV.